One and the same sample provided the 14 T cell receptor beta chains below, sequenced in a study of Graves' ophthalmopathy and Graves' hyperthyroidism. The sequenced template was RNA, covering the TCR beta CDR3 region. First-round RT-PCR relied on HTBI primers, and a second-round multiplex PCR came next. Each CDR3 protein gets one entry after TCRdb re-called the multiplex PCR reads with MiXCR. The sample holds roughly 400,000 distinct CDR3 sequences, 15% seen once. Material for sequencing was peripheral blood. Source of these receptors: a woman between 18 and 29 years old with stable Graves' hyperthyroidism.

This clonotype was picked up many times. This chain connects TRBV4-1 to TRBJ2-5; TRBD1 is a possible D gene (7 bases). Germline CDR1 reads MGHRA; CDR2 reads YSYEKL. V shed 3 bases and J shed 4 bases, with 15 bases lying between them. The CDR3 loop spans 15 amino acids. The CDR3 DNA reads TGCGCCAGCAGCCAGATACAGGGGAGGTTAGAGACCCAGTACTTC. Amino acid sequence: CASSQIQGRLETQYF.

The J gene is TRBJ2-5, the V gene TRBV19, with 9 bases matching TRBD1. Germline lookup yields CDR1 LNHDA and CDR2 SQIVND (reference sequence). V gave up 4 bases and J gave up 4 bases; unmatched junction bases: 7. The CDR3 is made up of 15 amino acids. This chain's CDR3 is CASSKEATGGETQYF. The CDR3 DNA reads TGTGCCAGTAGTAAAGAAGCGACAGGGGGAGAGACCCAGTACTTC.

This clonotype was picked up many times. V is TRBV9 and J is TRBJ1-1; D call uncertain. Trimming took 0 bases from V and 1 from J, leaving 13 bases between them. Germline assignment: CDR1 SGDLS and CDR2 YYNGEE. CDR3 length equals 16 residues. The CDR3 loop reads CASSVATAASNTEAFF. The CDR3 DNA sequence: TGTGCCAGCAGCGTAGCTACCGCCGCCTCGAACACTGAAGCTTTCTTT.

Ten or more counts support this clonotype. The chain recombines TRBV6-1 with TRBJ1-5, with unresolved D. The germline gives CDR1 MNHNS, CDR2 SASEGT. The V and J ends lost 4 bases and 6 bases respectively, with 4 bases between them. This CDR3 contains 11 residues. The CDR3 loop is CASSVGQPQHF. DNA of the CDR3: TGTGCCAGCAGTGTCGGTCAGCCCCAGCATTTT.

J is TRBJ1-1 and V is TRBV14; perhaps TRBD1 as D (6 bases). Germline-derived CDR1 and CDR2 are SGHDN and FVKESK. The CDR3 length is 14 residues. The V end was cut by 6 bases, the J end by 6 bases, with 17 bases between. As DNA, the CDR3 is TGTGCCAGCAGTCCCCCGACAGGCGGGCCTGAAGCTTTCTTT. It translates to CASSPPTGGPEAFF.

This clonotype was detected many times. CDR3 sequence reads: CASSFRWEDTEAFF. CDR3 nucleotide sequence: TGTGCCAGCAGCTTTAGGTGGGAGGACACTGAAGCTTTCTTT. This chain links TRBV7-3 with TRBJ1-1; D is ambiguous. Germline V lookup: CDR1 SGHTA, CDR2 FQGTGA. V was pared by 3 bases and J by 3 bases, with 11 bases between. The CDR3 consists of 14 residues.

The chain joins TRBV7-8 to TRBJ2-5; D gene uncertain. Per germline, CDR1 SGHVS and CDR2 FQNEAQ. V was trimmed by 3 bases and J by 1 base, leaving 9 bases between them. The CDR3 runs 14 residues. The CDR3 sequence: CASSFLQSQETQYF. CDR3 in DNA: TGTGCCAGCAGCTTTCTGCAGTCCCAAGAGACCCAGTACTTC.

The chain employs TRBV5-4 and TRBJ2-3; TRBD2 aligns across 8 bases. This CDR3 is 16 amino acids long. Trimming took 0 bases from V and 3 from J; bases not matched to a gene: 6. CDR1 and CDR2 from the germline V gene are SGHNT and YYREEE (reference sequence). The chain's CDR3 is CASSLGHSGVTDTQYF. DNA of the CDR3: TGTGCCAGCAGCTTGGGTCATAGCGGGGTAACAGATACGCAGTATTTT.

The rearrangement joins TRBV5-1 to TRBJ2-5; D gene ambiguous. The CDR3 covers 15 residues. V was shortened by 3 bases and J by 1 base, with 13 bases between the two germline ends. Per germline, CDR1 SGHRS and CDR2 YFSETQ. CDR3 sequence reads: CASSSQDGFQETQYF. CDR3 in DNA: TGCGCCAGCAGCTCTCAGGACGGTTTCCAAGAGACCCAGTACTTC. The whole variable domain, filled in from reference TRBV5-1 and TRBJ2-5, reads KAGVTQTPRYLIKTRGQQVTLSCSPISGHRSVSWYQQTPGQGLQFLFEYFSETQRNKGNFPGRFSGRQFSNSRSEMNVSTLELGDSALYLCASSSQDGFQETQYFGPGTRLLVL.

This clonotype was recorded at least ten times. The chain couples TRBV19 to TRBJ1-5; maybe TRBD1 (6 bases). The CDR3 has 14 residues. Trimming cost V 6 bases and J 10 bases, with 19 bases left between them. Looked up from germline, CDR1 is LNHDA and CDR2 is SQIVND (reference sequence). CDR3 sequence: CASSGYREGEPQHF. CDR3 DNA sequence: TGTGCCAGTAGCGGCTACAGGGAAGGAGAACCCCAGCATTTT.

This clonotype has a count of ten or more. This chain connects TRBV4-2 to TRBJ1-1, with TRBD1 as a possible D gene (5 bases). V was cut by 0 bases and J by 5 bases, with 10 bases left in between. Germline CDR1 and CDR2: LGHNA and YNFKEQ. The CDR3 has 14 amino acids. CDR3 DNA sequence: TGTGCCAGCAGCCAAGATGGGGCGAGAACTGAAGCTTTCTTT. It codes for CASSQDGARTEAFF.

This clonotype was detected ten times or more. This sequence joins TRBV29-1 and TRBJ1-1; TRBD1 matches at 7 bases. V lost 8 bases, J lost 7 bases, and 7 bases stayed unmatched. CDR3 length equals 11 residues. Per germline, CDR1 SQVTM and CDR2 ANQGSEA. The CDR3 sequence: CSTQGIGEAFF. The CDR3 coding sequence is TGCAGCACACAGGGGATCGGTGAAGCTTTCTTT.

This clonotype was counted at least ten times. The V call is TRBV6-5, the J call TRBJ1-1; no clear D gene. Trimming left V 0 bases short and J 2 bases short, with 7 bases between. Germline-derived CDR1 and CDR2 are MNHEY and SVGAGI. This CDR3 comprises 14 residues. The CDR3 region is CASSYSTGNTEAFF. The CDR3 DNA is TGTGCCAGCAGTTACTCGACGGGAAACACTGAAGCTTTCTTT.

This clonotype came up many times. This chain joins TRBV4-1 and TRBJ1-5, with D unclear. Germline V gives CDR1 MGHRA, CDR2 YSYEKL. Trimming took 2 bases from V and 9 from J, leaving 17 bases between them. The CDR3 runs 15 residues. The CDR3 region is CASSQWGVAQWPQHF. In DNA, the CDR3 is TGCGCCAGCAGCCAATGGGGAGTCGCCCAATGGCCCCAGCATTTT.